This TCR beta chain was captured in a study of shared clonotypes between healthy human individuals. On this clone itself: Antigen unknown.

Overall study findings and caveats: Among the subsets, naive ones generally showed larger estimated richness than memory ones.

This CDR3 contains 16 residues. Trimming at V came to 0 bases and at J to 4 bases, leaving 5 bases not matched to a gene. Germline CDR1 reads SGHRS; CDR2 reads YFSETQ. Among the donors, all were Caucasian adults who lived in Nashville, Tennessee. In the original processing: Without quality scores, immunoSEQ junctional reads could not be filtered like full-length reads. Method: immunoSEQ multiplex PCR; TCRdb's copy keeps in-frame clones and lacks some. Clone size and V and J calls were adopted from that table, with D and trimming inferred from the DNA. The sample records 550,000 to 850,000 clones, just under 75% being singletons.

V usage is TRBV5-1 and J usage is TRBJ2-3, with 10 bases fitting TRBD2. Sequencing used memory CD4+ T cells sorted from blood. Subset reported: CD45RA-negative fraction. This clonotype was obtained from a woman aged 30 to 39 in good health. The CDR3 loop reads CASSLAASGSSDTQYF. In nucleotides, the CDR3 is TGCGCCAGCAGCTTGGCGGCTAGCGGGAGTTCAGATACGCAGTATTTT.